The rows below give T cell receptor beta chains drawn from one sample of a study of T-cell memory formation after mild COVID-19. In TCRdb, the 5' RACE reads were re-called with MiXCR into one record per CDR3 protein. The sample records around 320,000 distinct CDR3 sequences, around 27% being singletons. Sequenced: PBMCs or a T cell subset sorted from them (not recorded which). These receptors were taken from an adult woman who had mild COVID-19 (a few samples of this study predate the infection). Cell type and time point are not known. The CDR3 runs from the conserved cysteine through the conserved F or W. The order of the fields is J gene, V gene, CDR3 protein.

>TRBJ2-7|TRBV29-1
CSVEDLSSDEQYF
>TRBJ1-1|TRBV4-1
CASSQGWQGYTEAFF
>TRBJ2-6|TRBV4-1
CASRDTVSGANVLTF
>TRBJ1-1|TRBV5-5
CASIRMNTEAFF
>TRBJ1-2|TRBV12-3/TRBV12-4
CASSWDRGGYTF
>TRBJ2-2|TRBV6-5
CASSPLLDYLNTGELFF
>TRBJ2-5|TRBV11-2
CASSLQTSSETQYF
>TRBJ2-7|TRBV29-1
CSFLGGPAEQYF
>TRBJ2-4|TRBV5-1
CASSPSSGTKNIQYF
>TRBJ2-3|TRBV27
CASTSIGGTQYF
>TRBJ2-3|TRBV15
CATSTIAGSTDTQYF
>TRBJ1-2|TRBV12-3/TRBV12-4
CASSFTGAKYGYTF
>TRBJ1-6|TRBV6-2/TRBV6-3
CASSLSGRPNSPLHF
>TRBJ2-5|TRBV5-1
CASSPAPGLGLGETQYF
>TRBJ2-2|TRBV5-1
CASSLGRGQNTGELFF
>TRBJ1-1|TRBV5-1
CASSRQGKTEAFF
>TRBJ2-1|TRBV24-1
CATSDLQGGGNYNEQFF
>TRBJ2-7|TRBV20-1
CSAAGGPGYEQYF
>TRBJ2-5|TRBV2
CASSPSETQYF
>TRBJ2-2|TRBV7-9
CASIPAGVTGELFF
>TRBJ2-2|TRBV29-1
CSVGLASNPNTGELFF
>TRBJ2-7|TRBV7-9
CASSLPGAEQYF
>TRBJ2-2|TRBV6-5
CASSYLRTSGSTPTGELFF
>TRBJ2-7|TRBV29-1
CSVEYEGDSYEQYF
>TRBJ2-7|TRBV6-6
CASSYMGVSYEQYF
>TRBJ2-7|TRBV9
CASSPSGQGPYEQYF
>TRBJ1-1|TRBV5-1
CASSQQSGGAEAFF
>TRBJ2-1|TRBV7-2
CASRVRTSGNNEQFF
>TRBJ1-4|TRBV25-1
CASSGIQEGNEKLFF
>TRBJ2-7|TRBV7-2
CASSDSPAELYEQYF
>TRBJ2-1|TRBV6-5
CASSYPNEGRNEQFF
>TRBJ2-3|TRBV6-4
CASSDSTGWYF
>TRBJ2-7|TRBV29-1
CSVEGGKDRVPYEQYF
>TRBJ2-3|TRBV20-1
CSARSTGRTHTQYF
>TRBJ2-7|TRBV3-1
CASSQTRTSGGYEQYF
>TRBJ2-1|TRBV7-6
CASNSGLAENNEQFF
>TRBJ2-1|TRBV4-3
CASSQEGTSGKFF
>TRBJ1-1|TRBV5-1
CASRQSPDTEAFF
>TRBJ2-7|TRBV7-9
CASSTSTVAYEQYF
>TRBJ2-2|TRBV5-1
CASSLGGAMVTGELFF
>TRBJ1-1|TRBV13
CASSGAGTFLGLNTEAFF
>TRBJ1-3|TRBV7-2
CASSSEQGNANTIYF
>TRBJ2-7|TRBV29-1
CSVTGTGNYEQYF
>TRBJ1-3|TRBV29-1
CSVGESPSGNTIYF
>TRBJ2-2|TRBV5-5
CASSNPGRVTGELFF